The present entry profiles one TCR beta chain with its context. As yet, its antigen is unknown. The data belong to a study of cytomegalovirus exposure and HLA in healthy donors. Healthy bone marrow donors formed the donor group. Findings and limits, study-wide: Previously analyzed data showed that most TCR beta V segments were productive at a frequency of about 87% or about 30%.

Germline loops: CDR1 MGHRA, CDR2 YSYEKL. There are 16 residues in the CDR3. V was clipped by 0 bases and J by 2 bases, with 11 bases between them. Use of 60 Vbeta and 13 Jbeta primers characterized the PCR. This table comes from immunoSEQ multiplex PCR, and its TCRdb copy is limited to in-frame clones, with some not included. Found here are 75,000 to 90,000 clones, around 73% of them singletons; the top ten hold less than 9.5%. The TCR comes from a middle-aged woman in good health and CMV-seropositive. Source material: PBMCs. The V gene is TRBV4-1, the J gene TRBJ1-3, with a weak D call TRBD1 (5 bases). Here the CDR3 DNA reads TGCGCCAGCAGCCAAGACGGGGGAGACACTGGAAACACCATATATTTT. Its protein product is CASSQDGGDTGNTIYF.